This paragraph covers one TCR beta chain sequence. As yet, its antigen is unknown. A clone one base away is much larger, so this may be a read error. This sample's RNA came from whole unsorted tissue. A modified ARM-PCR protocol with three rounds of nested PCR amplified TCRbeta. TCRdb used MiXCR to reprocess the multiplex PCR reads, holding one entry per CDR3 protein. The sample comprises just over 200,000 distinct CDR3 sequences, over 55% of which are singletons, and about 23% rests with the top ten. These data come from a study of tumor and adjacent non-tumor tissue in lung cancer. Points from the study as a whole: Tumor repertoires had a smaller top 100 clone share than normal lung. TCR diversity was significantly greater in tumor than normal lung tissue. Tumor TCR diversity, when higher, was linked to shorter survival.

The CDR3 runs 13 residues. Germline CDR1 and CDR2: DFQATT and SNEGSKA (reference sequence). After removal of 7 bases from V and 6 bases from J, the junction contained 5 bases not matched to a gene. The sequenced sample was lung tumor tissue. The TCR originated in a man in his sixties with non-small cell lung cancer. The chain joins TRBV20-1 to TRBJ1-4; 10 bases fit TRBD1. DNA for the CDR3: TGCAGTGTTACGACAGGGGGCGATGAAAAACTGTTTTTT. This sequence encodes CSVTTGGDEKLFF.